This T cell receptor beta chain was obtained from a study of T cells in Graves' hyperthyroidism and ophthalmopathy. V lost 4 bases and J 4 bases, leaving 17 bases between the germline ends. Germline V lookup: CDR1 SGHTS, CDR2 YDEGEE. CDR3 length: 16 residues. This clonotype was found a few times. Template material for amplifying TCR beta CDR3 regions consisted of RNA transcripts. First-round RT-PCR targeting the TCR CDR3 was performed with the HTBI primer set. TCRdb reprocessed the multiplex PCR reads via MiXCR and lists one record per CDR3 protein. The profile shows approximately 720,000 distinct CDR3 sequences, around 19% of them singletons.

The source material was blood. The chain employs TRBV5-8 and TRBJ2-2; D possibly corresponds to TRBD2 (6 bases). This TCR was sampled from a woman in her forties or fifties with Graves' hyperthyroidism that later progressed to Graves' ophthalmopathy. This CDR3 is CASSPPTSVGTGELFF. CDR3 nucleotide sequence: TGTGCCAGCAGCCCCCCGACTAGTGTTGGCACCGGGGAGCTGTTTTTT.